The 24 T cell receptor beta chains below all came from one sample that was sequenced in a study of metastatic and nonmetastatic thyroid tumors (dated by TCRdb to the early 2020s). None of the patients had been given any treatment before thyroid surgery. The receptor library was made with PCR. Sequencer: Illumina HiSeq 4000. The public reads were reprocessed in TCRdb via fastp at Q25 and MiXCR, keeping in-frame beta chains. This sample lists around 50,000 clones; just under 30% were detected once. Of the sample, more than 15% is held by the ten largest clones. The sample was blood. Receptors originate from a female donor with papillary thyroid cancer or a benign thyroid nodule (not recorded which). Some clones in this sample may be carry-over from other donors' samples.

The chain combines TRBV6-1 with TRBJ2-3, with 8 positions matching TRBD2. Germline-derived CDR1 and CDR2 are MNHNS and SASEGT. The CDR3 has 15 amino acids. The J segment lost 1 base and the V segment lost 6 bases, leaving 6 bases of the junction unmatched. In nucleotides, the CDR3 is TGTGCCAGCAGCCAGCGGGGGCTCGGCACAGATACGCAGTATTTT. This encodes CASSQRGLGTDTQYF.

The chain recombines TRBV19 with TRBJ1-5; no clear D. The V end lost 4 bases, the J end lost 4 bases, and 11 bases lay between the germline ends. Per the germline V gene, CDR1 is LNHDA and CDR2 is SQIVND (reference sequence). The CDR3 runs to 14 residues. The CDR3 nucleotides read TGTGCCAGTAGTAAATCGCACAGAAATCAGCCCCAGCATTTT. Its translation is CASSKSHRNQPQHF.

The V call is TRBV5-1, the J call TRBJ2-7; 8 bases line up with TRBD2. The germline V gene has CDR1 SGHRS and CDR2 YFSETQ. V shed 5 bases, J shed 4 bases, and the junction held 8 bases outside the gene matches. The CDR3 contains 14 residues. CDR3 nucleotide sequence: TGCGCCAGCAGAGGATTAGCGGGAATTTACGAGCAGTACTTC. Translation: CASRGLAGIYEQYF.

In its sample, this clone is medium-sized. The same CDR3 also results from other DNA sequences found in this sample. The chain has TRBV6-2 or TRBV6-3 and TRBJ2-2; D unresolved. The V gene's germline CDR1 is MNHEY and CDR2 SVGEGT. The V gene lost 2 bases and the J gene lost 4 bases, with 14 bases spanning the gap. The CDR3 consists of 16 residues. The CDR3 region has the DNA TGTGCCAGCAGTTACAGTTTTTTAGTTCGCACCGGGGAGCTGTTTTTT. It yields the protein CASSYSFLVRTGELFF.

Details on this clone: Its ends do not fully match the called genes, so a read error is possible. The J gene is TRBJ2-2, the V gene TRBV5-1; 10 bases agree with TRBD2. CDR3 length: 16 residues. CDR1 and CDR2 (germline): SGHRS, YFSETQ. CDR3 bases: TGCGCCAGCAGCTTATTTCTAGCGGGAGACACCCGGGAGCTGTTTTTT. It yields the protein CASSLFLAGDTRELFF.

J is TRBJ2-5 and V is TRBV2; 8 bases are a match to TRBD2. V trimming: 4 bases; J trimming: 4 bases; junction bases outside the gene matches: 8. Looked up from germline, CDR1 is SNHLY and CDR2 is FYNNEI. This CDR3 comprises 15 residues. The chain's CDR3 is CASSVGTSNGETQYF. The CDR3 bases are TGTGCCAGCAGTGTTGGGACTAGTAACGGAGAGACCCAGTACTTC.

A few counts support this clone. This sample also contains other DNA sequences that code for the same CDR3. This chain uses TRBV6-1 with TRBJ2-1; 9 positions match TRBD2. After removal of 3 bases from V and 8 bases from J, the junction contained 11 bases not matched to a gene. Per germline, CDR1 MNHNS and CDR2 SASEGT. The CDR3 length is 16 residues. The CDR3 protein is CASSEGLAGVGYEQFF. CDR3 sequence (DNA): TGTGCCAGCAGTGAGGGATTAGCGGGAGTAGGGTATGAGCAGTTCTTC.

This CDR3 reads CASSFGSGQGPSQETQYF. CDR3 sequence (DNA): TGTGCCAGCAGCTTTGGCTCGGGACAGGGGCCGAGCCAAGAGACCCAGTACTTC. J is TRBJ2-5 and V is TRBV7-6, with 10 positions matching TRBD1. The germline CDR1 and CDR2 sequences are SGHVS and FNYEAQ. V lost 3 bases to trimming and J lost 1 base; unmatched junction nucleotides: 11. This CDR3 is 18 amino acids long.

The J gene is TRBJ1-5, the V gene TRBV27; D is undetermined. The CDR3 covers 12 residues. CDR1 and CDR2 (germline): MNHEY, SMNVEV (reference sequence). V lost 6 bases to trimming and J lost 3 bases, with 6 bases between them. CDR3 protein: CASRSSNQPQHF. CDR3 nucleotide sequence: TGTGCCAGCAGAAGTTCCAATCAGCCCCAGCATTTT.

This clone was seen only a few times. The chain recombines TRBV2 with TRBJ2-1; 9 nucleotides match TRBD2. The CDR3 consists of 18 residues. The germline V gene encodes CDR1 SNHLY and CDR2 FYNNEI. V trimming: 4 bases; J trimming: 0 bases; junction bases outside the gene matches: 10. CDR3 amino acids: CASSANPERGDSYNEQFF. The CDR3 coding sequence is TGTGCCAGCAGTGCCAACCCTGAGCGGGGGGACTCCTACAATGAGCAGTTCTTC.

The chain is built from TRBV6-1 and TRBJ2-7, with D possibly matching TRBD1 (6 bases). Germline V gene lookup returns CDR1 MNHNS and CDR2 SASEGT. This CDR3 comprises 13 residues. The V and J ends lost 6 bases and 3 bases respectively, with 12 bases between them. The CDR3 nucleotides are TGTGCCAGCAGCACCACAGGGATCTACGAGCAGTACTTC. Residues: CASSTTGIYEQYF.

This chain connects TRBV4-1 to TRBJ2-7; 8 bases line up with TRBD2. The germline CDR1 and CDR2 sequences are MGHRA and YSYEKL. The CDR3 consists of 15 residues. The ends lost 0 bases at V and 2 bases at J; junction bases unmatched: 3. CDR3 sequence reads: CASSQEQAGAYEQYF. In DNA, the CDR3 is TGCGCCAGCAGCCAAGAGCAAGCGGGAGCCTACGAGCAGTACTTC.

The chain uses TRBV6-5 and TRBJ1-1; 7 bases are shared with TRBD1. The CDR3 runs to 16 residues. The trim removed 0 bases at V and 1 base at J, leaving 5 bases unmatched. Germline CDR1 is MNHEY and CDR2 is SVGAGI. CDR3 sequence (DNA): TGTGCCAGCAGTTACTCATCTAGGGGGCCGAACACTGAAGCTTTCTTT. It encodes CASSYSSRGPNTEAFF.

This clone was recorded a few times. The chain employs TRBV28 and TRBJ1-1; the match to TRBD1 covers 7 bases. CDR1 MDHEN and CDR2 SYDVKM come from the germline V gene. V lost 6 bases to trimming and J lost 7 bases; unmatched junction nucleotides: 11. The CDR3 totals 14 residues. CDR3 residues: CASRDSGTAYEAFF. CDR3 bases: TGTGCCAGCAGAGATTCCGGGACAGCCTATGAAGCTTTCTTT.

This clone has ten or more counts. The chain combines TRBV6-2 or TRBV6-3 with TRBJ1-1; D uncertain. The germline CDR1 and CDR2 sequences are MNHEY and SVGEGT. CDR3 length equals 14 residues. V lost 2 bases and J lost 2, with 9 bases in between. CDR3 in DNA: TGTGCCAGCAGTTACACCCGGGCAAACACTGAAGCTTTCTTT. Its translation is CASSYTRANTEAFF.

Judged by abundance, this clone is medium-sized. The rearrangement joins TRBV2 to TRBJ1-2, with D maybe TRBD1 (5 bases). Germline CDR1 SNHLY, CDR2 FYNNEI. Trimming left V 8 bases short and J 7 bases short, with 20 bases between. This CDR3 contains 14 residues. This chain's CDR3 is CASADAETAAGYTF. The CDR3 DNA sequence: TGTGCCAGCGCGGATGCGGAGACAGCCGCTGGCTACACCTTC.

The chain combines TRBV10-1 with TRBJ2-1; 10 bases match TRBD2. Germline loops: CDR1 WNHNN, CDR2 SYGVQD (reference sequence). This CDR3 has 14 residues. With V trimmed by 2 bases and J by 9 bases, 4 bases remained unmatched. CDR3 in DNA: TGCGCCAGCAGTGAGAGGGGACTAGCGATTGAGCAGTTCTTC. Translation gives CASSERGLAIEQFF.

The sample holds many counts of this clone. This chain links TRBV7-2 with TRBJ2-7; 12 bases are a match to TRBD2. The CDR3 is made up of 14 amino acids. The V gene's germline CDR1 is SGHTA and CDR2 FQGNSA. Trimming removed 6 bases from V and 2 bases from J; junction bases left unmatched: 2. CDR3 in DNA: TGTGCCAGCAGGTCTAGCGGGGGGGCCTACGAGCAGTACTTC. As protein: CASRSSGGAYEQYF.

This clone was counted between two and nine times. This rearrangement joins TRBV6-1 to TRBJ2-7; TRBD1 matches at 8 bases. This CDR3 comprises 14 residues. Germline V gene sequence: CDR1 MNHNS, CDR2 SASEGT. After removal of 7 bases from V and 1 base from J, the junction contained 6 bases not matched to a gene. For the CDR3, the DNA is TGTGCCAGCAAGAGGACAGGGAGGTCCTACGAGCAGTACTTC. Its translation: CASKRTGRSYEQYF.

Note on this clone: The junction and the germline gene differ at one end; a read error may be behind it. The CDR3 nucleotides are TGTGCCAGCAGCGTAGGAGGCGGGACGGACACGGGGGAGCTGTTTTTT. Its protein product is CASSVGGGTDTGELFF. This chain connects TRBV9 to TRBJ2-2, with a tentative D call TRBD2 (6 bases). Looked up from germline, CDR1 is SGDLS and CDR2 is YYNGEE. The CDR3 is made up of 16 amino acids.

There are many counts of this clone. CDR3 nucleotides: TGTGCCAGCAGCTTGACGGTTAGCTCTGGGGCCAACGTCCTGACTTTC. Its translation is CASSLTVSSGANVLTF. V and J are TRBV5-5 and TRBJ2-6; D is undetermined. Trimming took off 1 base at V and 0 bases at J, with 8 bases between the two ends. The CDR3 totals 16 residues. Looked up from germline, CDR1 is SGHKS and CDR2 is YYEKEE (reference sequence).

This clone was recorded a few times. The chain recombines TRBV30 with TRBJ1-2; TRBD1 might be the D (5 bases). Germline CDR1 is GTSNPN and CDR2 is SVGIG (reference sequence). V was clipped by 2 bases and J by 6 bases, with 22 bases between them. CDR3 size: 16 residues. Here the CDR3 reads CAWSPREGLGWDGYTF. The CDR3 nucleotides are TGTGCCTGGAGTCCCCGGGAGGGGTTGGGTTGGGATGGCTACACCTTC.

This clone was observed a single time. J is TRBJ1-2 and V is TRBV5-1; a possible D gene is TRBD1 (5 bases). V lost 3 bases, J lost 1 base, and 13 bases lay in between. The CDR3 extends over 15 amino acids. In germline, CDR1 is SGHRS, CDR2 YFSETQ. The CDR3 DNA reads as TGCGCCAGCAGCTCGTCAGGGCAACGTAACTATGGCTACACCTTC. It specifies CASSSSGQRNYGYTF. The full variable domain, rest sourced from reference TRBV5-1 and TRBJ1-2, is KAGVTQTPRYLIKTRGQQVTLSCSPISGHRSVSWYQQTPGQGLQFLFEYFSETQRNKGNFPGRFSGRQFSNSRSEMNVSTLELGDSALYLCASSSSGQRNYGYTFGSGTRLTVV.

V gene TRBV5-1 combines with J gene TRBJ1-1, with D possibly matching TRBD1 (6 bases). The CDR3 runs to 15 residues. V lost 1 base, J lost 1 base, and 11 bases lay in between. Germline lookup yields CDR1 SGHRS and CDR2 YFSETQ. The CDR3 protein is CASSLRSTGNTEAFF. CDR3 in DNA: TGCGCCAGCAGCTTGCGTTCGACAGGGAACACTGAAGCTTTCTTT.